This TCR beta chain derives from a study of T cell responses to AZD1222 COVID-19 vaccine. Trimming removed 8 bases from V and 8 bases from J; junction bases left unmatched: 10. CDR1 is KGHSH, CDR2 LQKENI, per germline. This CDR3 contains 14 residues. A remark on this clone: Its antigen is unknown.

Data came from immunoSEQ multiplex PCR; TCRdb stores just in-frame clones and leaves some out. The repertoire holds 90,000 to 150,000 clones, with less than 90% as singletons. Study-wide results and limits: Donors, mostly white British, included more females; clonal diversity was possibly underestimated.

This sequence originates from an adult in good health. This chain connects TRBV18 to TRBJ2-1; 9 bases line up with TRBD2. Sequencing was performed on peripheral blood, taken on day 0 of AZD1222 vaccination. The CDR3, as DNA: TGTGCCAGCCACAGGGCTAGCGGGAATCATGAGCAGTTCTTC. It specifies CASHRASGNHEQFF.